This TCR beta chain was documented in a study of CXCR3-negative and CXCR3-positive naive CD8 T cells. Findings of the study overall: Hydrophobicity of TRB CDR3s was greater in CXCR3-positive naive cells than in CXCR3-negative naive cells.

UMI-labeled 5' RACE TRB cDNA libraries were prepared from the cells. TCRdb re-called the 5' RACE reads and catalogs CDR3 proteins one per entry, DNA excluded. The sample holds fewer than 90,000 distinct CDR3 sequences. Turning to this clonotype: Its matching antigen is unknown.

Germline values: CDR1 SGDLS, CDR2 YYNGEE. CDR3 length: 12 amino acids. This chain uses TRBV9 with TRBJ2-2. This sequence was found in a human donor in good health. Some clones in this sample may be carry-over from other donors' samples. Sequences were obtained from naive CXCR3+ CD8+ T cells from blood. Stated subset: CD45RO-CCR7+CD27+CD95- naive CD8+ T cells expressing CXCR3 (TNR3+). Here the CDR3 reads CASSGPPGELFF.